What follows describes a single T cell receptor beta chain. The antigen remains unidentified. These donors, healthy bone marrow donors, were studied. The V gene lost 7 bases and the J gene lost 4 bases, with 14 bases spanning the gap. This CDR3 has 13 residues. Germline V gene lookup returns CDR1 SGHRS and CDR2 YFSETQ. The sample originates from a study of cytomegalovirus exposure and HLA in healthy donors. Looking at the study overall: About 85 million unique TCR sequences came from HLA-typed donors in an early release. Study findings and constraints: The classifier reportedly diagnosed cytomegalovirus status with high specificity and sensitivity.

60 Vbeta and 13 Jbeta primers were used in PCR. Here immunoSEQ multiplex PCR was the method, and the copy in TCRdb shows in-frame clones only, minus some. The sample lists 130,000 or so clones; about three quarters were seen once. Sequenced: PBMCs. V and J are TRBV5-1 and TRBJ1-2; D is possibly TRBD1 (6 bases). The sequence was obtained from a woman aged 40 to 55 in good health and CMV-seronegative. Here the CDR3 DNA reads TGCGCCAGCCGGCTGACAGGTCTCTATGGCTACACCTTC. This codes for CASRLTGLYGYTF.